Below are 4 T cell receptor beta chains sequenced from a single sample in a study of identical twins. TCRdb redid the calling of the 5' RACE reads with MiXCR, one entry per CDR3 protein. The table has 200,000 to 250,000 distinct CDR3 sequences, approximately 11% seen once; the top ten hold about 3.9%. In addition, the sample was reused for a study of yellow fever vaccine responses in identical twins.

Sequencing was done on a sample of memory (CD45RO+) T cells sorted from blood. The receptors shown here come from a woman in her late teens or twenties in good health.

In this sample, this clonotype turned up many times. The V call is TRBV12-3 or TRBV12-4, the J call TRBJ1-6; D not resolved. V was trimmed by 7 bases and J by 10 bases, leaving 14 bases between them. The CDR3 length is 13 residues. Here the CDR3 reads CASTLGGGSPLHF. CDR3 sequence (DNA): TGTGCCAGCACTCTTGGCGGAGGGTCACCCCTCCACTTT.

The V gene is TRBV20-1, the J gene TRBJ2-3; no reliable D call. Trimming removed 3 bases at V and 0 bases at J, with 13 bases between. CDR3 length: 15 residues. In germline, CDR1 is DFQATT, CDR2 SNEGSKA (reference sequence). This chain's CDR3 is CSARSEASSTDTQYF. The CDR3 nucleotides are TGCAGTGCTAGGAGTGAAGCCTCTAGCACAGATACGCAGTATTTT.

This clonotype has ten or more counts. The V call is TRBV29-1, the J call TRBJ2-1, with D possibly TRBD1 on 5 matching bases. Germline values: CDR1 SQVTM, CDR2 ANQGSEA. This CDR3 is built from 12 residues. Trimming removed 3 bases from V and 8 bases from J, with 11 bases in between. DNA for the CDR3: TGCAGCGTTGACCCAGGGATAGATGAGCAGTTCTTC. Encoded protein: CSVDPGIDEQFF.

This clonotype has ten or more counts. The gene calls are TRBV20-1 and TRBJ2-3; 7 bases agree with TRBD2. This CDR3 comprises 14 residues. Germline CDR1 DFQATT, CDR2 SNEGSKA (reference sequence). After removal of 1 base from V and 4 bases from J, the junction contained 5 bases not matched to a gene. As DNA, the CDR3 is TGCAGTGCTAGAGGAATGCGGGAGTCAGATACGCAGTATTTT. As protein: CSARGMRESDTQYF.